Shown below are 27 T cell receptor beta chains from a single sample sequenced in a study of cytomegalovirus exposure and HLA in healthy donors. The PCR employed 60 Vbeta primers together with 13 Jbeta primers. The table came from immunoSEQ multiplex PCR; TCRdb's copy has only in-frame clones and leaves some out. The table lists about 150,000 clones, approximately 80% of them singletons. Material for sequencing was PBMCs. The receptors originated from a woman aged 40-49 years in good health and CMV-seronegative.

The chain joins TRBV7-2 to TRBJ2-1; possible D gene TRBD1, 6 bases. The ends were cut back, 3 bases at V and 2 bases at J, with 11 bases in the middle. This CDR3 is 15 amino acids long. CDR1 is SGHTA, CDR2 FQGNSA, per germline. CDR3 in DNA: TGTGCCAGCAGCTTGCTTGGACAGCCCTACAATGAGCAGTTCTTC. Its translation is CASSLLGQPYNEQFF.

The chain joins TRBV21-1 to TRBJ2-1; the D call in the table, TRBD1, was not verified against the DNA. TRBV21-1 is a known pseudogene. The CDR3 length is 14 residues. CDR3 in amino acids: CASVTGGSYNEQFF. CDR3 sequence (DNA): TGTGCCAGCGTGACAGGGGGCTCCTACAATGAGCAGTTCTTC.

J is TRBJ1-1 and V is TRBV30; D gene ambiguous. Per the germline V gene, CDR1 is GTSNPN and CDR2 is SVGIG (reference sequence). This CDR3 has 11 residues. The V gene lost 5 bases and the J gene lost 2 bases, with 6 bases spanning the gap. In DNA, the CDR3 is TGTGCCTGGGGCAGTAACACTGAAGCTTTCTTT. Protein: CAWGSNTEAFF.

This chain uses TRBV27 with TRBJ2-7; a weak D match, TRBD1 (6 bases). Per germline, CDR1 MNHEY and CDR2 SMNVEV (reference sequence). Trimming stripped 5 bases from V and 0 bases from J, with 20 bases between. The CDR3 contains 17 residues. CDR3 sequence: CASSLLPSGASSYEQYF. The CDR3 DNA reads TGTGCCAGCAGTCTACTCCCCTCAGGGGCTAGCTCCTACGAGCAGTACTTC.

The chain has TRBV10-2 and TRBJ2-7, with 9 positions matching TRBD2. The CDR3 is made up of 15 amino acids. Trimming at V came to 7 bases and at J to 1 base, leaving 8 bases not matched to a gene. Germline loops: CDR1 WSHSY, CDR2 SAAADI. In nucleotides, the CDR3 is TGCGCCAGCAAAAAAATAGCGGGAGTATCCTACGAGCAGTACTTC. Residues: CASKKIAGVSYEQYF.

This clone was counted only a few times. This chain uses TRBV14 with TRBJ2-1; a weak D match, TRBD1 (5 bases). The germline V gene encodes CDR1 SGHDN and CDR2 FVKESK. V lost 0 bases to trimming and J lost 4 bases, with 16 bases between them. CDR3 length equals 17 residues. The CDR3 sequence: CASSQDKGPRQYNEQFF. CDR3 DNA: TGTGCCAGCAGCCAAGATAAAGGGCCTAGACAGTACAATGAGCAGTTCTTC. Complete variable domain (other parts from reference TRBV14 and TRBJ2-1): EAGVTQFPSHSVIEKGQTVTLRCDPISGHDNLYWYRRVMGKEIKFLLHFVKESKQDESGMPNNRFLAERTGGTYSTLKVQPAELEDSGVYFCASSQDKGPRQYNEQFFGPGTRLTVL.

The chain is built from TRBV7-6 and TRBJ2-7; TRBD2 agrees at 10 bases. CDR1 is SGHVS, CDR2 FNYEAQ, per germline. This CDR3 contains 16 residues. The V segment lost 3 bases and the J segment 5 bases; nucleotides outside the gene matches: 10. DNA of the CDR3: TGTGCCAGCAGCTTCCTAAGCGGGGGGGCCGACGACGAGCAGTACTTC. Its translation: CASSFLSGGADDEQYF.

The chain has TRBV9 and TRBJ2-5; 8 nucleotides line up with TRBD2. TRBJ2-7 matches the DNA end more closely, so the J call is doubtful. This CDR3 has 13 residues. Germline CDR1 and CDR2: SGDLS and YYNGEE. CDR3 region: CASSVSLAGEQYF. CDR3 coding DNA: TGTGCCAGCAGCGTTAGCCTAGCGGGCGAGCAGTACTTC.

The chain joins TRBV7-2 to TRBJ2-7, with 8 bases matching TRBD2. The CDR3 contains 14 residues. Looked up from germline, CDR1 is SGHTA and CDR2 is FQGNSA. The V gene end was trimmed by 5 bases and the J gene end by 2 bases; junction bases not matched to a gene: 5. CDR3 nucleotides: TGTGCCAGCAGCGGTCCGGGGGGGCCCTACGAGCAGTACTTC. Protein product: CASSGPGGPYEQYF.

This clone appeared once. The CDR3, as DNA: TGTGCCAGCAGTTTTTCCGGGACTAGCGGGAGTTACTACGAGCAGTACTTC. Residues: CASSFSGTSGSYYEQYF. This chain joins TRBV27 and TRBJ2-7, with 14 bases lining up with TRBD2. The germline CDR1 and CDR2 sequences are MNHEY and SMNVEV (reference sequence). After removal of 3 bases from V and 3 bases from J, the junction contained 7 bases not matched to a gene. The CDR3 is 17 residues long.

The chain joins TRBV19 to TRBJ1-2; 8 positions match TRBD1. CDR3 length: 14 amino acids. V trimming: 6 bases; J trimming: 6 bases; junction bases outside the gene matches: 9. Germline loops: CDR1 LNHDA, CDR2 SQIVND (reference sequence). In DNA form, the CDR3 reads TGTGCCAGTAGCACCGGGACAGGCCGAGATGGCTACACCTTC. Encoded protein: CASSTGTGRDGYTF. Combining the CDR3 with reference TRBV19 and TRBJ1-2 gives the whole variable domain DGGITQSPKYLFRKEGQNVTLSCEQNLNHDAMYWYRQDPGQGLRLIYYSQIVNDFQKGDIAEGYSVSREKKESFPLTVTSAQKNPTAFYLCASSTGTGRDGYTFGSGTRLTVV.

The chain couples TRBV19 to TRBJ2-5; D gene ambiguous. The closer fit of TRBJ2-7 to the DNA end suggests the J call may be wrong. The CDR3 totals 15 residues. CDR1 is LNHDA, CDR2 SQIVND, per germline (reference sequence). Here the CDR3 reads CASSISGDPSYEQYF. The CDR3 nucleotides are TGTGCCAGTAGTATTTCAGGCGATCCCTCCTACGAGCAGTACTTC.

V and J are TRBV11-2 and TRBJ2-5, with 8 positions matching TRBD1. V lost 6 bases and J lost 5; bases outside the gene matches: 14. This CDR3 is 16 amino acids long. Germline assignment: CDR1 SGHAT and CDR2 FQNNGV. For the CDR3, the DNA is TGTGCCAGCAGTTTGCAATCCGGACAGGGCTGGGAGACCCAGTACTTC. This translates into CASSLQSGQGWETQYF.

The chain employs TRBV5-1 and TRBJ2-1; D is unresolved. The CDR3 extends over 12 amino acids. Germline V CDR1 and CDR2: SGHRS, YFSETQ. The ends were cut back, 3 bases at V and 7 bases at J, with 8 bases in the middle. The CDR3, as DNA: TGCGCCAGCAGCTGGGCAAATAATGAGCAGTTCTTC. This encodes CASSWANNEQFF. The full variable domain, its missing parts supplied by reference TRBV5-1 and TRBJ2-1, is KAGVTQTPRYLIKTRGQQVTLSCSPISGHRSVSWYQQTPGQGLQFLFEYFSETQRNKGNFPGRFSGRQFSNSRSEMNVSTLELGDSALYLCASSWANNEQFFGPGTRLTVL.

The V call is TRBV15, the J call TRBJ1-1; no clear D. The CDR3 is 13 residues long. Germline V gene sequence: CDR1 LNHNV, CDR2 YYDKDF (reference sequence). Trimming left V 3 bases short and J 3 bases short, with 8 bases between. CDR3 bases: TGTGCCACCAGCAGGGAGTTGGACACTGAAGCTTTCTTT. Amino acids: CATSRELDTEAFF.

In nucleotides, the CDR3 is TGTGCCAGCAGTGAAGCGGTGGGACAGGGGTCTAGCGAGCAGTACTTC. Translation: CASSEAVGQGSSEQYF. This chain connects TRBV6-1 to TRBJ2-7, with 10 bases matching TRBD1. J lost 6 bases, V lost 0 bases, and 8 bases had no gene match. Germline CDR1 and CDR2: MNHNS and SASEGT. The CDR3 loop spans 16 amino acids.

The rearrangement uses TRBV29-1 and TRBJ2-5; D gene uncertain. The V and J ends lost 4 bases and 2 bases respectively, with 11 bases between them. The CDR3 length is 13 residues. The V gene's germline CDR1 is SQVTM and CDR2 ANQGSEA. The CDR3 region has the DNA TGCAGCGTTGGGAAGGAGATGCAAGAGACCCAGTACTTC. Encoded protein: CSVGKEMQETQYF.

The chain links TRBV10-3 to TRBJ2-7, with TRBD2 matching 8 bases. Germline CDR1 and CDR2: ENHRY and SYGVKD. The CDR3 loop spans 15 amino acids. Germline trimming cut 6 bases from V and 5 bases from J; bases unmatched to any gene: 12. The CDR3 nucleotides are TGTGCCATCAGCGCGACCACGCGGGGGGCCGACGAGCAGTACTTC. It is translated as CAISATTRGADEQYF.

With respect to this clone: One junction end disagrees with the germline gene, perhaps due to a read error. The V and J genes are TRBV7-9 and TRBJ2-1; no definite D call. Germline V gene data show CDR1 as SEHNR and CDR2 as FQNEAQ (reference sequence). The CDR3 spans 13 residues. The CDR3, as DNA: TGTTCCAGCAGCTTCGTAGCATTCCATGAGCAGTTCTTC. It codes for CSSSFVAFHEQFF.

Here the CDR3 DNA reads TGTGCCAGCAGCTTGGCCGCCGGTAACTCCTACGAGCAGTACTTC. Translating gives CASSLAAGNSYEQYF. V gene TRBV5-4 combines with J gene TRBJ2-7, with no clear D. V dropped 0 bases and J dropped 0 bases, with 10 bases sitting between them. The length of the CDR3 is 15 residues. Germline CDR1 is SGHNT and CDR2 is YYREEE (reference sequence).

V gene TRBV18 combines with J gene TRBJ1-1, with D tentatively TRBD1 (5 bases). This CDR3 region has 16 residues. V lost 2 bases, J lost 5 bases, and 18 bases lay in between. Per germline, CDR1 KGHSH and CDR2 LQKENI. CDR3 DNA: TGTGCCAGCTCACCAAGTAGCCAGGGCAGCGGGACTGAAGCTTTCTTT. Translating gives CASSPSSQGSGTEAFF. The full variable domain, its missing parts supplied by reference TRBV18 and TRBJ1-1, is NAGVMQNPRHLVRRRGQEARLRCSPMKGHSHVYWYRQLPEEGLKFMVYLQKENIIDESGMPKERFSAEFPKEGPSILRIQQVVRGDSAAYFCASSPSSQGSGTEAFFGQGTRLTVV.

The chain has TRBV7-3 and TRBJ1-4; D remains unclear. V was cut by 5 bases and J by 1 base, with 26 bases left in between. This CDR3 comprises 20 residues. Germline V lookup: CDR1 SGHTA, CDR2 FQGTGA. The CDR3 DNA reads TGTGCCAGCAGCGCAGATACCGGCGTCCGGACTCCCTTAACTAATGAAAAACTGTTTTTT. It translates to CASSADTGVRTPLTNEKLFF.

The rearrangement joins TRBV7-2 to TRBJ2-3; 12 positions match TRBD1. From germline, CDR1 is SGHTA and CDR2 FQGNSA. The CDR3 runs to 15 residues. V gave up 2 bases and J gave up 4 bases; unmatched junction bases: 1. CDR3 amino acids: CASSLRDRGPDTQYF. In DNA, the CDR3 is TGTGCCAGCAGCTTACGGGACAGGGGGCCAGATACGCAGTATTTT.

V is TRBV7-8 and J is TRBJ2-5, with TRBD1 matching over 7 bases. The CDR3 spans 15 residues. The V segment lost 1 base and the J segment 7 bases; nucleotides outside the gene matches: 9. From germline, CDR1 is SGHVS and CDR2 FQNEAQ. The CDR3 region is CASSLVRGTPWTQYF. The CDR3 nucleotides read TGTGCCAGCAGCTTAGTCAGGGGGACGCCTTGGACCCAGTACTTC.

This chain's CDR3 is CASSFGRWNTEAFF. The CDR3 DNA is TGTGCCAGCAGCTTTGGGAGATGGAACACTGAAGCTTTCTTT. The rearrangement uses TRBV7-9 and TRBJ1-1; no clear D. The germline CDR1 and CDR2 sequences are SEHNR and FQNEAQ (reference sequence). The V end lost 3 bases, the J end lost 1 base, and 9 bases lay between the germline ends. The CDR3 spans 14 residues.

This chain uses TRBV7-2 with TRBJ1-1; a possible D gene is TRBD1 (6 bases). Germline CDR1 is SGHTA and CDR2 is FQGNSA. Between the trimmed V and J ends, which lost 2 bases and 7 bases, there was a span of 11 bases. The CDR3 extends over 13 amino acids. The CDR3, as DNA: TGTGCCAGCAGCTTAAGGACAGCACTTGAAGCTTTCTTT. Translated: CASSLRTALEAFF.

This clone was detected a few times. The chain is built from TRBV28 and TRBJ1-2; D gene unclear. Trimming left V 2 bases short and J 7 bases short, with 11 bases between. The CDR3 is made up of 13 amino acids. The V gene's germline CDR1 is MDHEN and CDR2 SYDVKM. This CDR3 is CASSLSVARGYTF. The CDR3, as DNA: TGTGCCAGCAGTTTAAGTGTGGCTCGTGGCTACACCTTC.